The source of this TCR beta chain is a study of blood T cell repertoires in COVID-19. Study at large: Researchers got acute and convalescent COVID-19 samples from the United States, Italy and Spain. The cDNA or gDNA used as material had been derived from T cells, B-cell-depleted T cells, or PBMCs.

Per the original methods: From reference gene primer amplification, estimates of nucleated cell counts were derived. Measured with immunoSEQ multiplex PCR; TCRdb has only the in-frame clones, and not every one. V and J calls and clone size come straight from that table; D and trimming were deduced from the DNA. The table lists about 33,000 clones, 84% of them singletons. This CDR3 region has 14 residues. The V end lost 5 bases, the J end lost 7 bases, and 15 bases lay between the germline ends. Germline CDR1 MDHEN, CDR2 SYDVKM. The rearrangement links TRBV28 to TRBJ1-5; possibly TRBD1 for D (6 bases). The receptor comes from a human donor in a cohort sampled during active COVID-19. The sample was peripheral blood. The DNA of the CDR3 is TGTGCCAGCAGTCCCGGGGGGGCGGTCCAGCCCCAGCATTTT. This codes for CASSPGGAVQPQHF.